The 15 T cell receptor beta chains in this list originate from one sample, sequenced in a study of beta chain features in type 1 diabetes. Findings of the study overall: Moderately but significantly shorter TCRB CDR3s were found in Type 1 diabetes patients in all four CD4+ subsets.

Which antigens these TCRs recognize remains unknown. cDNA synthesis used the whole RNA isolate, giving expressed TCRB sequences. Repertoires were generated with immunoSEQ multiplex PCR, while TCRdb's copy carries only in-frame clones and drops some. The sample has approximately 160,000 clones, roughly 60% seen once. Material for sequencing was naive CD4+ T cells from blood. These receptors came from a young man with type 1 diabetes.

The table lists this clone with a count of one. The chain joins TRBV6-6 to TRBJ1-2; no firm D call. The CDR3 is 12 amino acids. The germline CDR1 and CDR2 sequences are MNHNY and SVGAGI (reference sequence). Trimming pared 6 bases from V and 8 bases from J, leaving 13 bases between. The CDR3 region is CASRGRVEGYTF. The DNA of the CDR3 is TGTGCCAGCAGGGGAAGGGTTGAGGGCTACACCTTC.

The chain is built from TRBV5-1 and TRBJ2-3, with a weak D call TRBD2 (6 bases). Deletions cut 0 bases from V and 6 bases from J, with 14 bases between. The CDR3 is 15 amino acids. Germline CDR1 reads SGHRS; CDR2 reads YFSETQ. CDR3 sequence: CASSLAGLSTDTQYF. The CDR3 region has the DNA TGCGCCAGCAGCTTGGCAGGACTATCTACGGATACGCAGTATTTT.

J is TRBJ2-1 and V is TRBV5-1; the D gene is possibly TRBD1 (5 bases). The CDR3 totals 14 residues. The V and J ends lost 0 bases and 3 bases respectively, with 7 bases between them. In germline, CDR1 is SGHRS, CDR2 YFSETQ. Written as DNA, the CDR3 is TGCGCCAGCAGCTTGGGACAGAACTACAATGAGCAGTTCTTC. Translated: CASSLGQNYNEQFF.

The chain links TRBV11-2 to TRBJ2-3; 9 bases are a match to TRBD1. The CDR3 length is 15 residues. The V gene's germline CDR1 is SGHAT and CDR2 FQNNGV. V shed 5 bases, J shed 3 bases, and the junction held 6 bases outside the gene matches. The CDR3 loop reads CASSQDRGGTDTQYF. In DNA form, the CDR3 reads TGTGCCAGCAGCCAGGACAGGGGAGGGACAGATACGCAGTATTTT. Full variable domain (remainder filled in from reference TRBV11-2 and TRBJ2-3): EAGVAQSPRYKIIEKRQSVAFWCNPISGHATLYWYQQILGQGPKLLIQFQNNGVVDDSQLPKDRFSAERLKGVDSTLKIQPAKLEDSAVYLCASSQDRGGTDTQYFGPGTRLTVL.

This rearrangement joins TRBV12-2 to TRBJ2-3; TRBD2 is the table's D call, not checked against the DNA. TRBV12-2 is marked as a pseudogene. The CDR3 loop spans 16 amino acids. As DNA, the CDR3 is TGTGCAAGTCGCTTAAGGCTAGCGGGGCAGGCAGATACGCAGTATTTT. Translated: CASRLRLAGQADTQYF.

In DNA form, the CDR3 reads TGTGCCAGCTCACCCGCTTTCCAAGAGACCCAGTACTTC. It specifies CASSPAFQETQYF. The V call is TRBV18, the J call TRBJ2-5, with no clear D. The germline V gene encodes CDR1 KGHSH and CDR2 LQKENI. V gave up 3 bases and J gave up 1 base, with 6 bases separating them. The CDR3 runs to 13 residues.

This clone appeared once. The rearrangement uses TRBV29-1 and TRBJ1-2, with TRBD1 as a possible D gene (5 bases). The CDR3 runs to 13 residues. Trimming cost V 0 bases and J 6 bases, with 11 bases left between them. Germline CDR1 and CDR2: SQVTM and ANQGSEA. The CDR3: CSVEDLPGNGYTF. In nucleotides, the CDR3 is TGCAGCGTTGAAGATCTTCCAGGGAATGGCTACACCTTC.

CDR3 loop: CSVGILLTGDTEAFF. The CDR3, as DNA: TGCAGCGTTGGGATTCTTCTCACGGGGGATACTGAAGCTTTCTTT. The V call is TRBV29-1, the J call TRBJ1-1; TRBD1 is a possible D gene (5 bases). Germline V gives CDR1 SQVTM, CDR2 ANQGSEA. The CDR3 is 15 residues long. V was cut by 4 bases and J by 5 bases, with 20 bases left in between.

This rearrangement joins TRBV9 to TRBJ2-5; 9 bases are shared with TRBD2. Trimming cost V 3 bases and J 0 bases; bases outside gene matches: 12. CDR3 size: 18 residues. The V gene's germline CDR1 is SGDLS and CDR2 YYNGEE. Here the CDR3 reads CASSAGTSRETYQETQYF. CDR3 DNA: TGTGCCAGCAGCGCCGGGACTAGCCGCGAGACGTACCAAGAGACCCAGTACTTC.

The V gene is TRBV4-3, the J gene TRBJ2-4; 7 positions agree with TRBD2. Unmatched junction bases numbered 7, after V lost 1 base and J lost 1 base. CDR3 length: 17 amino acids. Per germline, CDR1 LGHNA and CDR2 YSLEER. CDR3 sequence: CASSQGVSGLAKNIQYF. CDR3 in DNA: TGCGCCAGCAGCCAAGGCGTTAGCGGGCTGGCCAAAAACATTCAGTACTTC.

The chain has TRBV30 and TRBJ2-5; 8 nucleotides match TRBD2. The V and J ends lost 1 base and 5 bases, in that order; junction bases with no gene match: 6. CDR1 is GTSNPN and CDR2 is SVGIG in the germline V gene (reference sequence). CDR3 length equals 14 residues. The CDR3 nucleotides read TGTGCCTGGAGTGGCGGGGGGCCCACGGAGACCCAGTACTTC. This encodes CAWSGGGPTETQYF. Drawing the rest from reference TRBV30 and TRBJ2-5, the complete variable domain is SQTIHQWPATLVQPVGSPLSLECTVEGTSNPNLYWYRQAAGRGLQLLFYSVGIGQISSEVPQNLSASRPQDRQFILSSKKLLLSDSGFYLCAWSGGGPTETQYFGPGTRLLVL.

V usage is TRBV28 and J usage is TRBJ2-5, with D unclear. The end of the DNA fits TRBJ2-7 better, so the J call may be wrong. CDR1 is MDHEN, CDR2 SYDVKM, per germline. This CDR3 has 12 amino acids. In DNA form, the CDR3 reads TGTGCCAGCAGTGTGAAAGGGTACGAGCAGTACTTC. Encoded protein: CASSVKGYEQYF.

The chain has TRBV29-1 and TRBJ2-5; 8 nucleotides agree with TRBD1. Unmatched junction bases numbered 5, after V lost 4 bases and J lost 1 base. CDR3 size: 14 residues. CDR1 and CDR2 (germline): SQVTM, ANQGSEA. The CDR3 is CSVAGDRSQETQYF. The CDR3 DNA follows: TGCAGCGTTGCCGGGGACAGGAGCCAAGAGACCCAGTACTTC.

This rearrangement joins TRBV30 to TRBJ2-3; D is unresolved. V lost 7 bases, J lost 5 bases, and 10 bases lay in between. The CDR3 consists of 11 residues. Germline V gene lookup returns CDR1 GTSNPN and CDR2 SVGIG (reference sequence). CDR3 sequence reads: CAYGRRDTQYF. Written as DNA, the CDR3 is TGTGCCTATGGACGGCGAGATACGCAGTATTTT.

This clone has a handful of counts. V and J are TRBV20-1 and TRBJ2-1, with a possible D match to TRBD2 (7 bases). CDR1 and CDR2 from the germline V gene are DFQATT and SNEGSKA (reference sequence). The CDR3 loop spans 11 amino acids. The CDR3 loop reads CTGGRHNEQFF. DNA of the CDR3: TGCACCGGGGGGCGGCACAATGAGCAGTTCTTC.